This TCR beta chain stems from a study of radiation and T cells in renal cell carcinoma. In germline, CDR1 is GTSNPN, CDR2 SVGIG (reference sequence). CDR3 length: 15 amino acids. The V and J ends lost 0 bases and 3 bases, in that order; junction bases with no gene match: 5. Method: immunoSEQ multiplex PCR; TCRdb's copy keeps in-frame clones and lacks some. The sample has approximately 90,000 clones, just under 85% seen once. As for time point: blood 4 weeks post-SBRT, at nephrectomy. Treatment: 15 Gy SBRT to primary tumor, nephrectomy 4 weeks later. This chain connects TRBV30 to TRBJ2-3; TRBD2 aligns across 8 bases. The TCR comes from a man aged 45 to 65 with renal cell carcinoma. Sequencing used blood, obtained from a patient whose treatment included radiotherapy and nephrectomy. The chain's CDR3 is CAWSVLRGATDTQYF. The CDR3 nucleotides are TGTGCCTGGAGTGTACTGCGGGGGGCGACAGATACGCAGTATTTT. Drawing the rest from reference TRBV30 and TRBJ2-3, the complete variable domain is SQTIHQWPATLVQPVGSPLSLECTVEGTSNPNLYWYRQAAGRGLQLLFYSVGIGQISSEVPQNLSASRPQDRQFILSSKKLLLSDSGFYLCAWSVLRGATDTQYFGPGTRLTVL.